This T cell receptor (beta chain) was recorded in a study of blood T cell repertoires in COVID-19. Whole-study context: Some COVID-19 samples were acute and others convalescent; all came from the United States, Italy and Spain. Sources were T cells, B-cell-depleted T cells, or PBMCs; the material itself was cDNA or gDNA.

Germline values: CDR1 LNHDA, CDR2 SQIVND (reference sequence). With 5 bases removed from V and 4 bases from J, the gap between germline ends came to 15 bases. CDR3 length equals 15 residues. Original analysis: The assay estimated nucleated cells by amplifying reference gene primers. Libraries were prepared by immunoSEQ multiplex PCR; TCRdb keeps only in-frame clonotypes and omits some of them. V, J and clone size derive from that table, while D and trimming were established from the DNA sequence. The sample yields 150,000 or so clones, 70% to 85% seen once. This clone has only a few counts. Seattle participants joined during active infection and were tracked over time.

The clonotype comes from a man between 60 and 70 years old with COVID-19, enrolled during active disease. Sequenced sample: peripheral blood. V gene TRBV19 combines with J gene TRBJ2-1, with D perhaps matching TRBD2 (6 bases). The CDR3 spells CASSAGTWVYNEQFF. CDR3 bases: TGTGCCAGTAGTGCCGGGACTTGGGTATACAATGAGCAGTTCTTC.